This entry lists 24 T cell receptor beta chains sequenced from one sample in a study of cytomegalovirus exposure and HLA in healthy donors. A multiplex PCR was run with 60 Vbeta primers and 13 Jbeta primers. The repertoire was sequenced with immunoSEQ multiplex PCR; TCRdb's copy has only in-frame clones and lacks some. This table holds around 99,000 clones, roughly 79% found once. Sequenced sample: PBMCs. These receptors all stem from a woman aged 30 to 39 in good health and CMV-seronegative.

This chain joins TRBV6-1 and TRBJ2-5; a possible D gene is TRBD2 (5 bases). The CDR3 contains 12 residues. The ends were cut back, 4 bases at V and 4 bases at J, with 7 bases in the middle. Per germline, CDR1 MNHNS and CDR2 SASEGT. The CDR3: CASSADLETQYF. In DNA, the CDR3 is TGTGCCAGCAGTGCGGACTTAGAGACCCAGTACTTC.

This sequence joins TRBV6-1 and TRBJ1-4; 9 bases are a match to TRBD1. The CDR3 consists of 14 residues. Germline V lookup: CDR1 MNHNS, CDR2 SASEGT. V was pared by 5 bases and J by 5 bases, with 3 bases of the junction left unmatched. CDR3 DNA sequence: TGTGCCAGCAGTCCCGGGACAGGGAATGAAAAACTGTTTTTT. Its protein is CASSPGTGNEKLFF.

This rearrangement joins TRBV19 to TRBJ2-4; 7 nucleotides align to TRBD2. The CDR3 covers 12 residues. J lost 8 bases, V lost 9 bases, and 7 bases had no gene match. The germline V gene encodes CDR1 LNHDA and CDR2 SQIVND (reference sequence). CDR3 bases: TGTGCCAGCTTCCCTGGGGGGGACATTCAGTACTTC. Amino acid sequence: CASFPGGDIQYF.

This clone has just one count. Other DNA variants within this sample encode the same CDR3. The chain recombines TRBV7-3 with TRBJ2-7, with D possibly matching TRBD1 (6 bases). V shed 2 bases and J shed 3 bases, with 8 bases lying between them. The CDR3 spans 13 residues. Per germline, CDR1 SGHTA and CDR2 FQGTGA. The CDR3 here is CASSLGTNYEQYF. CDR3 nucleotide sequence: TGTGCCAGCAGCTTAGGGACAAACTACGAGCAGTACTTC.

The chain has TRBV14 and TRBJ1-2, with D unclear. Trimming stripped 1 base from V and 0 bases from J, with 3 bases between. Germline V CDR1 and CDR2: SGHDN, FVKESK. This CDR3 has 13 residues. The CDR3: CASSQVSNYGYTF. DNA for the CDR3: TGTGCCAGCAGCCAAGTATCTAACTATGGCTACACCTTC.

V gene TRBV30 combines with J gene TRBJ2-3, with 7 bases aligning to TRBD2. Trimming cost V 4 bases and J 2 bases; bases outside gene matches: 12. The CDR3 runs to 16 residues. Per the germline V gene, CDR1 is GTSNPN and CDR2 is SVGIG (reference sequence). The CDR3 coding sequence is TGTGCCTGGATGGGCGCGGGAGTGGGGGTCACAGATACGCAGTATTTT. Translated: CAWMGAGVGVTDTQYF.

This chain links TRBV30 with TRBJ2-7, with 10 bases matching TRBD1. Germline trimming cut 4 bases from V and 4 bases from J; bases unmatched to any gene: 4. The CDR3 contains 13 residues. Germline V gene data show CDR1 as GTSNPN and CDR2 as SVGIG (reference sequence). The DNA of the CDR3 is TGTGCCTGGACGGGACAGGGGTTGTACGAGCAGTACTTC. Amino acids: CAWTGQGLYEQYF.

This clone turned up a few times. V usage is TRBV18 and J usage is TRBJ1-2; 8 bases fit TRBD1. This CDR3 contains 18 residues. Germline V gives CDR1 KGHSH, CDR2 LQKENI. V gave up 4 bases and J gave up 0 bases; unmatched junction bases: 13. The CDR3: CASSQTMGQEPTNYGYTF. CDR3 in DNA: TGTGCCAGCTCACAAACCATGGGACAGGAACCCACTAACTATGGCTACACCTTC.

This sequence joins TRBV2 and TRBJ2-2, with TRBD2 identical over 8 bases. Germline V gene lookup returns CDR1 SNHLY and CDR2 FYNNEI. V lost 2 bases and J lost 4; bases outside the gene matches: 12. The CDR3 length is 18 residues. The CDR3 spells CASSETRGGGTSTGELFF. As DNA, the CDR3 is TGTGCCAGCAGTGAAACCCGGGGGGGCGGGACGAGCACCGGGGAGCTGTTTTTT.

This rearrangement joins TRBV6-1 to TRBJ2-3; 13 bases line up with TRBD2. This CDR3 has 16 residues. Germline V lookup: CDR1 MNHNS, CDR2 SASEGT. Trimming removed 4 bases from V and 2 bases from J; junction bases left unmatched: 3. The CDR3 DNA reads as TGTGCCAGCAGTGTAGGACTAGCGGGAGTCACAGATACGCAGTATTTT. It is translated as CASSVGLAGVTDTQYF.

In its sample, this clone was seen a few times. CDR3 in DNA: TGTGCCAGCAGTTTAGCAGGACTCGGATACAATGAGCAGTTCTTC. Its protein is CASSLAGLGYNEQFF. This rearrangement joins TRBV28 to TRBJ2-1, with D maybe TRBD2 (5 bases). The germline V and J ends were trimmed by 2 bases and 4 bases, with 12 bases remaining between them. Looked up from germline, CDR1 is MDHEN and CDR2 is SYDVKM. The CDR3 runs to 15 residues.

The rearrangement uses TRBV6-5 and TRBJ2-1, with D possibly matching TRBD2 (6 bases). V lost 6 bases to trimming and J lost 6 bases, with 15 bases between them. This CDR3 has 14 residues. From germline, CDR1 is MNHEY and CDR2 SVGAGI. This CDR3 is CASSRDSDVNEQFF. CDR3 DNA sequence: TGTGCCAGCAGCCGGGACTCAGATGTCAATGAGCAGTTCTTC.

This rearrangement joins TRBV6-1 to TRBJ1-3; D may be TRBD1 (5 bases). This CDR3 has 15 amino acids. Germline V gives CDR1 MNHNS, CDR2 SASEGT. V shed 5 bases and J shed 0 bases, with 11 bases lying between them. The CDR3 spells CASSSRDFSGNTIYF. The DNA for the CDR3 is TGTGCCAGCAGTTCTCGGGACTTCTCTGGAAACACCATATATTTT.

The chain joins TRBV27 to TRBJ2-1, with 12 bases identical to TRBD1. The CDR3 extends over 17 amino acids. Germline V gives CDR1 MNHEY, CDR2 SMNVEV (reference sequence). V shed 5 bases and J 9 bases; nucleotides not matched to a gene: 14. The CDR3 is CASSPWGDRGPSGEQFF. CDR3 nucleotide sequence: TGTGCCAGCAGTCCCTGGGGGGACAGGGGGCCTTCCGGTGAGCAGTTCTTC.

With respect to this clone: Germline and junction disagree at one end, which may indicate a read error. CDR3 in DNA: TGTGCTAGCAGCGCCGACTTGGACACTGAAGCTTTCTTT. Protein sequence: CASSADLDTEAFF. The chain joins TRBV7-7 to TRBJ1-1; D gene ambiguous. The CDR3 is 13 amino acids. Germline values: CDR1 SSHAT, CDR2 FNYEAQ (reference sequence).

This rearrangement joins TRBV2 to TRBJ1-1; D gene ambiguous. The ends were cut back, 7 bases at V and 3 bases at J, with 12 bases in the middle. Germline V gene sequence: CDR1 SNHLY, CDR2 FYNNEI. There are 13 residues in the CDR3. The CDR3 DNA sequence: TGTGCCAGCATCCCGGGCGGGTACACTGAAGCTTTCTTT. Protein product: CASIPGGYTEAFF.

The chain links TRBV6-1 to TRBJ2-5; 11 positions match TRBD1. The DNA end lines up better with TRBJ2-7; the J call may be wrong. CDR1 and CDR2 (germline): MNHNS, SASEGT. This CDR3 contains 13 residues. The CDR3 reads CASRGTGGYEQYF. The CDR3 DNA follows: TGTGCCAGCAGGGGGACAGGGGGTTACGAGCAGTACTTC.

The chain carries TRBV5-1 and TRBJ2-2; 9 bases agree with TRBD2. Germline V gives CDR1 SGHRS, CDR2 YFSETQ. The CDR3 consists of 16 residues. The V gene end was trimmed by 3 bases and the J gene end by 8 bases; junction bases not matched to a gene: 11. DNA of the CDR3: TGCGCCAGCAGCTACGATCCTAGCGGGACTTTAGGGGAGCTGTTTTTT. Encoded protein: CASSYDPSGTLGELFF. Using reference TRBV5-1 and TRBJ2-2 for the parts outside the CDR3, the full variable domain is KAGVTQTPRYLIKTRGQQVTLSCSPISGHRSVSWYQQTPGQGLQFLFEYFSETQRNKGNFPGRFSGRQFSNSRSEMNVSTLELGDSALYLCASSYDPSGTLGELFFGEGSRLTVL.

The gene calls are TRBV5-1 and TRBJ2-5; D possibly corresponds to TRBD1 (5 bases). The V gene's germline CDR1 is SGHRS and CDR2 YFSETQ. V lost 0 bases, J lost 2 bases, and 11 bases lay in between. The CDR3 is made up of 15 amino acids. CDR3 sequence (DNA): TGCGCCAGCAGCTTGGATCCAGGGCCTCAAGAGACCCAGTACTTC. Protein product: CASSLDPGPQETQYF. Complete variable domain (other parts from reference TRBV5-1 and TRBJ2-5): KAGVTQTPRYLIKTRGQQVTLSCSPISGHRSVSWYQQTPGQGLQFLFEYFSETQRNKGNFPGRFSGRQFSNSRSEMNVSTLELGDSALYLCASSLDPGPQETQYFGPGTRLLVL.

The chain combines TRBV30 with TRBJ1-5, with TRBD1 as a possible D gene (6 bases). This CDR3 has 12 amino acids. Germline loops: CDR1 GTSNPN, CDR2 SVGIG (reference sequence). Trimming stripped 5 bases from V and 3 bases from J, with 8 bases between. CDR3 sequence reads: CAWGDNNQPQHF. The CDR3 DNA reads as TGTGCCTGGGGGGACAACAATCAGCCCCAGCATTTT.

The chain carries TRBV9 and TRBJ2-6; D is possibly TRBD1 (6 bases). V gave up 4 bases and J gave up 0 bases, with 17 bases separating them. The CDR3 sequence is 18 residues long. Germline V gene data show CDR1 as SGDLS and CDR2 as YYNGEE. The CDR3 reads CASSLRDTGGSGANVLTF. The CDR3 DNA reads as TGTGCCAGCAGCCTCCGGGACACTGGTGGCTCTGGGGCCAACGTCCTGACTTTC.

V and J are TRBV4-3 and TRBJ1-6, with TRBD1 identical over 9 bases. The CDR3 runs 17 residues. J lost 7 bases, V lost 0 bases, and 7 bases had no gene match. From germline, CDR1 is LGHNA and CDR2 YSLEER. CDR3 sequence (DNA): TGCGCCAGCAGCCAAGATTATGGGACAGGGAACAATTCACCCCTCCACTTT. This translates into CASSQDYGTGNNSPLHF.

This clone was observed a handful of times. V and J are TRBV7-8 and TRBJ2-7; 7 positions match TRBD2. Germline CDR1 reads SGHVS; CDR2 reads FQNEAQ. The CDR3 spans 15 residues. Germline trimming cut 4 bases from V and 0 bases from J; bases unmatched to any gene: 6. CDR3: CASSSKGGASYEQYF. CDR3 DNA sequence: TGTGCCAGCAGCTCCAAGGGAGGGGCCTCCTACGAGCAGTACTTC.

V is TRBV13 and J is TRBJ2-4, with a tentative D call TRBD1 (6 bases). The CDR3 is 16 amino acids. Germline V lookup: CDR1 PRHDT, CDR2 FYEKMQ (reference sequence). V lost 0 bases to trimming and J lost 7 bases, with 16 bases between them. The CDR3, as DNA: TGTGCCAGCAGCTTAGGAGAGGGGACAATCAGGAACATTCAGTACTTC. It is translated as CASSLGEGTIRNIQYF.